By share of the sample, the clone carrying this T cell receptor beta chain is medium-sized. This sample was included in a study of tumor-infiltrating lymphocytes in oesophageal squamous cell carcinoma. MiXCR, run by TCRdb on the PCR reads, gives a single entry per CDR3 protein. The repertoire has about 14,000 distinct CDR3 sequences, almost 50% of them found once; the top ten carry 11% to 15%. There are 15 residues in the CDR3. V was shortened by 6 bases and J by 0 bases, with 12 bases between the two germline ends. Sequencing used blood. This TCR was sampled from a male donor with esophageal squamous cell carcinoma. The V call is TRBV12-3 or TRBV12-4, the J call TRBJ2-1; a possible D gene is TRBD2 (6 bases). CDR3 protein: CASRILGSSYNEQFF. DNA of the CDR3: TGTGCCAGCAGGATACTCGGGAGCTCCTACAATGAGCAGTTCTTC.